This T cell receptor beta chain originates from a study of T cells after yellow fever vaccination. Whole-study results and caveats: Weaker, the secondary response had a peak occurring faster, on day 5 versus 15. CD4 and CD8 compartments shared a small share of clonotypes. Repertoires obtained by FACS sorting could include abundant clonotypes that entered as contaminants from the bulk population.

This clonotype has just a few counts. Its matching antigen is unknown. MiXCR, run by TCRdb on the 5' RACE reads, gives a single entry per CDR3 protein. This table holds 250,000 to 300,000 distinct CDR3 sequences, roughly 13% found once. Sequencing was performed on CD4+ T cells sorted from PBMCs, taken 45 days after the yellow fever booster vaccination. The TCR was taken from a man aged 25 to 40 who received the YFV17D yellow fever vaccine.

The CDR3 region is CASSQDRGRAQYF. CDR3 coding DNA: TGTGCCAGCAGCCAAGACAGAGGACGGGCGCAGTATTTT. The chain links TRBV14 to TRBJ2-3; D unresolved. The CDR3 is 13 amino acids. V gave up 0 bases and J gave up 10 bases, with 11 bases separating them. Germline-derived CDR1 and CDR2 are SGHDN and FVKESK.